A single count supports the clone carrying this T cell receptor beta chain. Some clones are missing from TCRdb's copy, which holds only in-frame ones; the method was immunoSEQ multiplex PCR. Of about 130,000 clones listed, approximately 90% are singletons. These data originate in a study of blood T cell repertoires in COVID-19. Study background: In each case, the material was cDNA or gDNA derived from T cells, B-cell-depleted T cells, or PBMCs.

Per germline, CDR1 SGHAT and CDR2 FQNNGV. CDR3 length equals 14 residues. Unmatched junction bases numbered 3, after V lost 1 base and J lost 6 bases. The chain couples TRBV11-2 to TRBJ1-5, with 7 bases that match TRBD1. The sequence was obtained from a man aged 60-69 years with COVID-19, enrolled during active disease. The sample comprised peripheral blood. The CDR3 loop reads CASSLGTGGQPQHF. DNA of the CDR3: TGTGCCAGCAGCTTAGGGACAGGAGGTCAGCCCCAGCATTTT. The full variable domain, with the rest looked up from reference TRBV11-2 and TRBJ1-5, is EAGVAQSPRYKIIEKRQSVAFWCNPISGHATLYWYQQILGQGPKLLIQFQNNGVVDDSQLPKDRFSAERLKGVDSTLKIQPAKLEDSAVYLCASSLGTGGQPQHFGDGTRLSIL.